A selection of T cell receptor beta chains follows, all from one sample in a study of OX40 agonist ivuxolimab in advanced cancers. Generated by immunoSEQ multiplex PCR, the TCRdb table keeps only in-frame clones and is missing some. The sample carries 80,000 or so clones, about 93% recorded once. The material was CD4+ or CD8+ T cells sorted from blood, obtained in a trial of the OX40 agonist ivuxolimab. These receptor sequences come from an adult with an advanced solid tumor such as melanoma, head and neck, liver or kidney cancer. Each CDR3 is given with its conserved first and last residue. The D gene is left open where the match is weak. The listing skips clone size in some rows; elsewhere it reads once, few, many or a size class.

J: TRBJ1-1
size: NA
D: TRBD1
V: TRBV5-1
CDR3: CASTRTGENTEAFF
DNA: TGCGCCAGCACCCGGACAGGGGAGAACACTGAAGCTTTCTTT

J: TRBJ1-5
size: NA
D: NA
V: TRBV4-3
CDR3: CASSQDRGIRNQPQHF
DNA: TGCGCCAGCAGCCAAGATCGGGGGATTCGCAATCAGCCCCAGCATTTT

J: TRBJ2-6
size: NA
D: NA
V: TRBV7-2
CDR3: CASSLEVTGGASGANVLTF
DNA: TGTGCCAGCAGCTTAGAAGTAACAGGGGGGGCCTCTGGGGCCAACGTCCTGACTTTC

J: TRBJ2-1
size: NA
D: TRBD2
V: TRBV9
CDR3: CASSDFGGRGYNEQFF
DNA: TGTGCCAGCAGCGACTTTGGCGGGAGGGGCTACAATGAGCAGTTCTTC

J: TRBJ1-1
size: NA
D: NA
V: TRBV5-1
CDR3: CASRGAPTEAFF
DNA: TGCGCCAGCAGGGGGGCGCCCACTGAAGCTTTCTTT

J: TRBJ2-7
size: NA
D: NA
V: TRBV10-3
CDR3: CAISEGGGTGSGEQYF
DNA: TGTGCCATCAGTGAGGGAGGGGGTACAGGGTCGGGTGAGCAGTACTTC

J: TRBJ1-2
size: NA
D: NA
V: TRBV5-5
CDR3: CASTSAGYGYTF
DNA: TGTGCCAGCACTAGTGCAGGGTATGGCTACACCTTC

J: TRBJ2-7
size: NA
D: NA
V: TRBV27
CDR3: CASSGLGSQVIEQYF
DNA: TGTGCCAGCAGTGGGCTAGGGAGCCAAGTAATCGAGCAGTACTTC

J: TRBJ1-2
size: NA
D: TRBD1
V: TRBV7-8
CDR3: CASSVRTGGGGYTF
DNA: TGTGCCAGCAGCGTCCGGACAGGGGGCGGCGGCTACACCTTC

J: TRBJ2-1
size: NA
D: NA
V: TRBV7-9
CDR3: CASRSPGGNEQFF
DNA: TGTGCCAGTAGGAGCCCCGGAGGCAATGAGCAGTTCTTC

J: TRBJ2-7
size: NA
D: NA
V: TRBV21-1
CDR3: CASSSPVEVLPF
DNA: TGTGCCAGCAGCTCCCCCGTGGAGGTCCTCCCCTTC

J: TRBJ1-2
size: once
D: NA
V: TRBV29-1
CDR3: CSVEESPAAGDGYTF
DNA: TGCAGCGTTGAAGAGTCCCCAGCGGCGGGTGATGGCTACACCTTC

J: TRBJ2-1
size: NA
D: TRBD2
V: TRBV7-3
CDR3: CASSASPGLAGGWDNEQFF
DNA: TGTGCCAGCAGCGCTTCACCGGGACTAGCGGGAGGATGGGACAATGAGCAGTTCTTC

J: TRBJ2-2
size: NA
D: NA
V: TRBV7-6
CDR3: CASSLPRDRRASGGTGELFF
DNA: TGTGCCAGCAGCTTACCCCGGGACAGAAGGGCTAGCGGAGGAACCGGGGAGCTGTTTTTT

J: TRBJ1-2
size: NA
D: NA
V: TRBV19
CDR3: CASSIVEGSDGYTF
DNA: TGTGCCAGTAGTATAGTCGAGGGATCGGATGGCTACACCTTC

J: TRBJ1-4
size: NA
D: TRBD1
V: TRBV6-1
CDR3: CASSHGTANEKLFF
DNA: TGTGCCAGCAGTCACGGGACAGCTAATGAAAAACTGTTTTTT

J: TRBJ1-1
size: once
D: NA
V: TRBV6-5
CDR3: CASSYQGRAEAFF
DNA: TGTGCCAGCAGTTATCAGGGTCGCGCTGAAGCTTTCTTT

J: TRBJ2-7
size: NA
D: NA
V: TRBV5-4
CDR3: CASSAGPGEQYF
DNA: TGTGCCAGCAGCGCGGGCCCGGGGGAGCAGTACTTC

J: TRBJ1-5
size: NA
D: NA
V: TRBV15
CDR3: CATSRDLGWGQPQHF
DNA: TGTGCCACCAGCAGAGATCTGGGATGGGGGCAGCCCCAGCATTTT

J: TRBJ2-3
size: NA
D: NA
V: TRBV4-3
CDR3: CASSQAGATTDTQYF
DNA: TGCGCCAGCAGCCAAGCAGGGGCGACCACAGATACGCAGTATTTT

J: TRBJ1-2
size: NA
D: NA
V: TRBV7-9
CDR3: CASIRGATTNYGYTF
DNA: TGTGCCAGCATACGAGGCGCGACAACTAACTATGGCTACACCTTC

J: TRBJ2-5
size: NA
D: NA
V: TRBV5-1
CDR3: CASSLVGVSPFPETQYF
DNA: TGCGCCAGCAGCTTGGTGGGGGTTTCACCCTTTCCGGAGACCCAGTACTTC

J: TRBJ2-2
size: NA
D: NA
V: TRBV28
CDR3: CASSESASANTGELFF
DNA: TGTGCCAGCAGTGAAAGCGCGAGCGCGAACACCGGGGAGCTGTTTTTT

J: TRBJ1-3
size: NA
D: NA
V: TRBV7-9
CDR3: CASSSRDGPEGGNTIYF
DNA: TGTGCCAGCAGCTCACGGGACGGTCCCGAGGGCGGAAACACCATATATTTT

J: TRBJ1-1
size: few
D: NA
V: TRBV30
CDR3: CAWSVGNTEAFF
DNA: TGTGCCTGGAGTGTAGGGAACACTGAAGCTTTCTTT

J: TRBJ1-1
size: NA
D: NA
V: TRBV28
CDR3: CASSFRGNTEAFF
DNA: TGTGCCAGCAGTTTCAGGGGGAACACTGAAGCTTTCTTT

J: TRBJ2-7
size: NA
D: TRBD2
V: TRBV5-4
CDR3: CASSSRLAVSYEQYF
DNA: TGTGCCAGCAGTTCAAGACTAGCGGTTTCCTACGAGCAGTACTTC

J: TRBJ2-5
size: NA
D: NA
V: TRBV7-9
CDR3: CASRLSETQYF
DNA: TGTGCCAGCAGATTATCTGAGACCCAGTACTTC

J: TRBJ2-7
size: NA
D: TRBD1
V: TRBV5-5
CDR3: CASSGTGQGNPYEQYF
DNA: TGTGCCAGCAGCGGGACGGGACAGGGGAATCCCTACGAGCAGTACTTC

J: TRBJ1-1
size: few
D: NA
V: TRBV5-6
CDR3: CASSATTGMNTEAFF
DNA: TGTGCCAGCAGCGCTACTACAGGGATGAACACTGAAGCTTTCTTT

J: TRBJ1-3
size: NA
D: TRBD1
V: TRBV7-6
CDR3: CASSLGRGPGNTIYF
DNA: TGTGCCAGCAGCTTAGGAAGGGGGCCTGGAAACACCATATATTTT

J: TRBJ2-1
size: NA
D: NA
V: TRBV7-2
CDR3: CASSFGPSSYNEQFF
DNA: TGTGCCAGCAGCTTTGGGCCGAGCTCCTACAATGAGCAGTTCTTC

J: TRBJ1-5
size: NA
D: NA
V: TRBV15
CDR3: CATSSRVFQPQHF
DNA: TGTGCCACCAGCAGCCGGGTCTTCCAGCCCCAGCATTTT

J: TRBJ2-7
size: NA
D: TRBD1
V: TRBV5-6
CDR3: CASRRQGYEQYF
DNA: TGTGCCAGCAGACGACAGGGGTACGAGCAGTACTTC